The rows below give T cell receptor beta chains drawn from one sample of a study of cytomegalovirus exposure and HLA in healthy donors. Sequenced by immunoSEQ multiplex PCR; TCRdb stores in-frame clones only, minus some. Seen here are around 66,000 clones, approximately 96% observed once, and the top ten hold around 1.6%. Sequenced input: PBMCs. Receptors were obtained from a woman aged 18 to 35 in good health and CMV-seropositive. CDR3s include the opening cysteine and the closing phenylalanine or tryptophan. D genes are given only for firm matches. Where a row states a size, it is once, few, many or the class of an expanded clone; other rows omit it.

TRBV5-1	-	-	15	TRBJ1-1	TGCGCCAGCAGCTTGTTCTTGGAGGGGTCCCCTGAAGCTTTCTTT	CASSLFLEGSPEAFF
TRBV19	-	-	15	TRBJ1-1	TGTGCCAGTAGCCAGGGCCGGGCGCCGAACACTGAAGCTTTCTTT	CASSQGRAPNTEAFF
TRBV9	-	-	15	TRBJ2-1	TGTGCCAGCAGCGTAGACTTGGTCCGCTCTGGTGAGCAGTTCTTC	CASSVDLVRSGEQFF
TRBV29-1	-	-	15	TRBJ2-3	TGCAGCCCAAAGCGCAGGCAGGGCCTCACAGATACGCAGTATTTT	CSPKRRQGLTDTQYF
TRBV13	-	-	14	TRBJ1-1	TGTGCCAGCAGCTTACGTCCGGGGAACACTGAAGCTTTCTTT	CASSLRPGNTEAFF
TRBV11-2	-	TRBD2	19	TRBJ2-1	TGTGCCAGCAGCTTCTTACCGGGACTAGCGGGAGGGGCCTACAATGAGCAGTTCTTC	CASSFLPGLAGGAYNEQFF
TRBV27	-	TRBD1	17	TRBJ2-1	TGTGCCAGCAGTTTCCGATTACCCGGGACAGGGATGGTTGAGCAGTTCTTC	CASSFRLPGTGMVEQFF
TRBV11-2	-	TRBD1	15	TRBJ1-5	TGTGCCAGCAGCTTGGGACAGGGTGTCAATCAGCCCCAGCATTTT	CASSLGQGVNQPQHF
TRBV28	-	-	11	TRBJ2-5	TGTGCCAGCAGGGCCGAAGAGACCCAGTACTTC	CASRAEETQYF
TRBV27	-	-	14	TRBJ1-3	TGTGCCAGCAGTAGGAGTAGCTCTGGAAACACCATATATTTT	CASSRSSSGNTIYF
TRBV5-1	-	-	14	TRBJ1-4	TGCGCCAGCAGTTACAGGCGACCTAATGAAAAACTGTTTTTT	CASSYRRPNEKLFF
TRBV18	-	-	14	TRBJ2-1	TGTGCCAGCTCACAACGAGAGGGCTACAATGAGCAGTTCTTC	CASSQREGYNEQFF
TRBV5-1	once	TRBD2	18	TRBJ2-1	TGCGCCAGCAGCCCGGGACTAGCGGGACCCTACTCCTACAATGAGCAGTTCTTC	CASSPGLAGPYSYNEQFF
TRBV14	once	TRBD1	15	TRBJ1-1	TGTGCCAGCAGCCAGGCCTCAGGGGGCAACACTGAAGCTTTCTTT	CASSQASGGNTEAFF
TRBV4-1	-	-	15	TRBJ2-3	TGCGCCAGCAGCCAAGTGAGGTGGAGCACAGATACGCAGTATTTT	CASSQVRWSTDTQYF
TRBV7-9	-	TRBD2	17	TRBJ2-3	TGTGCCAGCAGCTTAACAGCGGGATCCGCGGGAGAAGATACGCAGTATTTT	CASSLTAGSAGEDTQYF
TRBV11-1	-	TRBD2	15	TRBJ2-1	TGTGCCAGCAGCCAGGCCTCTAGCGGGTACAATGAGCAGTTCTTC	CASSQASSGYNEQFF
TRBV19	-	TRBD2	16	TRBJ2-2	TGTGCCAGTAGTAGGCCTAGCGGCCTGAACACCGGGGAGCTGTTTTTT	CASSRPSGLNTGELFF
TRBV6-6	-	-	14	TRBJ1-2	TGTGCCAGCACATTGGACAGCACGGGAAAAGGCTACACCTTC	CASTLDSTGKGYTF
TRBV4-1	-	TRBD1	19	TRBJ1-3	TGCGCCAGCAGCCAAGTAGGGGGCCCAGGGACGCAATCTGGAAACACCATATATTTT	CASSQVGGPGTQSGNTIYF
TRBV4-1	once	-	15	TRBJ1-1	TGCGCCAGCAGCCAAGAAGCAGGGCTGAACACTGAAGCTTTCTTT	CASSQEAGLNTEAFF
TRBV30	once	-	13	TRBJ1-3	TGTGCTTCGGACAGCCAGACTGGAAACACCATATATTTT	CASDSQTGNTIYF
TRBV6-6	-	TRBD1	14	TRBJ2-7	TGTGCCAGCAGTTTATGGGCAGGGGGCTACGAGCAGTACTTC	CASSLWAGGYEQYF
TRBV14	-	TRBD1	15	TRBJ2-5	TGTGCCAGCAGCCGCGGACAGGGGGCATCGTGGACCCAGTACTTC	CASSRGQGASWTQYF
TRBV29-1	-	-	14	TRBJ1-1	TGCAGCGCCACACAGGGCTCCTTGAACACTGAAGCTTTCTTT	CSATQGSLNTEAFF